The 7 T cell receptor beta chains below come from one sample, sequenced in a study of blood T cell repertoires in COVID-19. Clones were sequenced by immunoSEQ multiplex PCR, and TCRdb holds only the in-frame ones, with some missing. The sample comprises 150,000 to 200,000 clones, about four fifths of which are singletons, and around 10% rests with the top ten. Source material: peripheral blood. These TCRs come from a woman aged 80 or over with COVID-19, enrolled during active disease.

This sequence joins TRBV6-6 and TRBJ1-1, with TRBD1 matching 8 bases. Germline V gives CDR1 MNHNY, CDR2 SVGAGI (reference sequence). The CDR3 contains 16 residues. V trimming: 2 bases; J trimming: 0 bases; junction bases outside the gene matches: 5. The CDR3 region has the DNA TGTGCCAGCAGTTACACCACGACAGGGGTGAACACTGAAGCTTTCTTT. The encoded protein is CASSYTTTGVNTEAFF.

The rearrangement joins TRBV7-8 to TRBJ2-1; D remains ambiguous. Trimming removed 3 bases at V and 4 bases at J, with 13 bases between. From germline, CDR1 is SGHVS and CDR2 FQNEAQ. The CDR3 contains 15 residues. The CDR3 here is CASSFTDPTYNEQFF. CDR3 DNA: TGTGCCAGCAGCTTTACAGACCCCACATACAATGAGCAGTTCTTC. The complete variable domain, with remaining parts taken from reference TRBV7-8 and TRBJ2-1, reads GAGVSQSPRYKVAKRGQDVALRCDPISGHVSLFWYQQALGQGPEFLTYFQNEAQLDKSGLPSDRFFAERPEGSVSTLKIQRTQQEDSAVYLCASSFTDPTYNEQFFGPGTRLTVL.

The rearrangement joins TRBV4-1 to TRBJ1-2, with TRBD1 as a possible D gene (6 bases). Germline V gene data show CDR1 as MGHRA and CDR2 as YSYEKL. This CDR3 comprises 14 residues. V was trimmed by 2 bases and J by 4 bases, leaving 11 bases between them. The CDR3, as DNA: TGCGCCAGCAGCCAAAGGGACACCCCCTATGGCTACACCTTC. This sequence encodes CASSQRDTPYGYTF.

This clone was seen a few times. The chain has TRBV2 and TRBJ2-1, with 11 bases that match TRBD2. With 6 bases clipped from V and 8 bases from J, the junction kept 15 bases outside the gene matches. The CDR3 has 17 amino acids. The V gene's germline CDR1 is SNHLY and CDR2 FYNNEI. In nucleotides, the CDR3 is TGTGCCAGCAGGGGGATCTTTACTAGCGGGAGAGGGGATGAGCAGTTCTTC. Encoded protein: CASRGIFTSGRGDEQFF.

CDR3 nucleotides: TGTGCCAGCAGCGACCCAGACAGGGGGAGGCCTTATAGCAATCAGCCCCAGCATTTT. This encodes CASSDPDRGRPYSNQPQHF. This chain connects TRBV28 to TRBJ1-5, with 9 bases identical to TRBD1. V trimming: 6 bases; J trimming: 0 bases; junction bases outside the gene matches: 15. The CDR3 totals 19 residues. CDR1 and CDR2 from the germline V gene are MDHEN and SYDVKM. Full variable domain (remainder filled in from reference TRBV28 and TRBJ1-5): DVKVTQSSRYLVKRTGEKVFLECVQDMDHENMFWYRQDPGLGLRLIYFSYDVKMKEKGDIPEGYSVSREKKERFSLILESASTNQTSMYLCASSDPDRGRPYSNQPQHFGDGTRLSIL.

This clone was seen just once. This chain links TRBV4-2 with TRBJ2-2; TRBD1 is a possible D gene (5 bases). The V gene lost 0 bases and the J gene lost 2 bases, with 16 bases spanning the gap. The germline V gene has CDR1 LGHNA and CDR2 YNFKEQ. This CDR3 is built from 18 residues. In nucleotides, the CDR3 is TGTGCCAGCAGCCAAGAGGTACAGGTCCCCTTAAACACCGGGGAGCTGTTTTTT. Translation gives CASSQEVQVPLNTGELFF.

The sample holds a few counts of this clone. The chain employs TRBV6-1 and TRBJ2-3; weak D call: TRBD2 (7 bases). This CDR3 is built from 16 residues. V lost 3 bases and J lost 1, with 14 bases in between. CDR1 is MNHNS and CDR2 is SASEGT in the germline V gene. CDR3 sequence: CASSESQGGGTDTQYF. CDR3 DNA: TGTGCCAGCAGTGAGTCACAGGGAGGGGGCACAGATACGCAGTATTTT.